Presented here are 10 T cell receptor beta chains from one specimen sequenced in a study of T cell changes during pregnancy in multiple sclerosis. Method: immunoSEQ multiplex PCR; TCRdb's copy keeps in-frame clones and lacks some. Of 40,000 or so clones listed, 90% are singletons. Source: CD8+ T cells from peripheral blood mononuclear cells, taken in the first trimester of pregnancy. Receptors were obtained from a female donor with multiple sclerosis, enrolled in a pregnancy study.

The sample holds one count of this clone. J is TRBJ2-7 and V is TRBV13; 9 positions match TRBD1. This CDR3 has 14 amino acids. The V and J ends lost 5 bases and 9 bases, in that order; junction bases with no gene match: 11. Germline CDR1 and CDR2: PRHDT and FYEKMQ (reference sequence). CDR3 loop: CASSLRDREFRQYF. As DNA, the CDR3 is TGTGCCAGCAGCCTACGGGACAGGGAATTTCGGCAGTACTTC.

V gene TRBV5-6 combines with J gene TRBJ2-7; the D gene is possibly TRBD2 (6 bases). V was cut by 3 bases and J by 7 bases, with 14 bases left in between. This CDR3 spans 13 amino acids. The germline gives CDR1 SGHDT, CDR2 YYEEEE. The chain's CDR3 is CASSSDGGGEQYF. The CDR3 region has the DNA TGTGCCAGCAGCTCGGACGGGGGAGGAGAGCAGTACTTC.

This clone appeared a single time. The chain joins TRBV27 to TRBJ1-1; 7 positions match TRBD1. This CDR3 comprises 18 residues. Trimming at V came to 5 bases and at J to 0 bases, leaving 15 bases not matched to a gene. Germline V gene lookup returns CDR1 MNHEY and CDR2 SMNVEV (reference sequence). CDR3 protein: CASSPTSGGRRVNTEAFF. The CDR3 DNA is TGTGCCAGCAGTCCCACCTCAGGGGGACGCAGGGTGAACACTGAAGCTTTCTTT.

This chain links TRBV19 with TRBJ2-4, with 8 nucleotides matching TRBD2. With V trimmed by 5 bases and J by 1 base, 10 bases remained unmatched. The CDR3 spans 17 residues. The germline V gene has CDR1 LNHDA and CDR2 SQIVND (reference sequence). The CDR3 reads CASSARRGASAKNIQYF. As DNA, the CDR3 is TGTGCCAGTAGTGCCAGGCGGGGGGCCTCTGCCAAAAACATTCAGTACTTC.

V gene TRBV6-1 combines with J gene TRBJ1-1; 9 bases agree with TRBD1. Germline V gene sequence: CDR1 MNHNS, CDR2 SASEGT. The length of the CDR3 is 14 residues. V was clipped by 8 bases and J by 5 bases; unmatched bases: 9. CDR3 amino acids: CASDRTGGGTEAFF. The CDR3 nucleotides are TGTGCCAGCGATCGCACAGGGGGCGGGACTGAAGCTTTCTTT.

The CDR3 sequence is CASSDGGATDTQYF. For the CDR3, the DNA is TGTGCCAGCAGTGACGGGGGGGCCACAGATACGCAGTATTTT. The gene calls are TRBV6-4 and TRBJ2-3; D might be TRBD2 (7 bases). The germline V gene has CDR1 MRHNA and CDR2 SNTAGT. CDR3 size: 14 residues. Trimming stripped 2 bases from V and 2 bases from J, with 8 bases between.

This chain connects TRBV27 to TRBJ1-2; 9 nucleotides match TRBD1. The CDR3 length is 14 residues. With 4 bases clipped from V and 4 bases from J, the junction kept 4 bases outside the gene matches. The germline CDR1 and CDR2 sequences are MNHEY and SMNVEV (reference sequence). CDR3 in DNA: TGTGCCAGCAGTTCCACAGGGGGCATCTATGGCTACACCTTC. This codes for CASSSTGGIYGYTF.

The chain couples TRBV6-4 to TRBJ1-1; TRBD1 agrees at 7 bases. Germline trimming cut 6 bases from V and 2 bases from J; bases unmatched to any gene: 3. The CDR3 spans 13 residues. CDR1 is MRHNA, CDR2 SNTAGT, per germline. The CDR3 reads CASRYRGNTEAFF. Here the CDR3 DNA reads TGTGCCAGCAGATACAGGGGTAACACTGAAGCTTTCTTT.

The chain has TRBV7-9 and TRBJ2-1; D possibly corresponds to TRBD2 (6 bases). The CDR3 length is 12 residues. Trimming took 5 bases from V and 9 from J, leaving 11 bases between them. CDR1 is SEHNR and CDR2 is FQNEAQ in the germline V gene (reference sequence). In DNA, the CDR3 is TGTGCCAGCAGCCCCGTGGAGGGTGAGCAGTTCTTC. Its translation: CASSPVEGEQFF.

This clone was counted a single time. The gene calls are TRBV9 and TRBJ1-4; D gene unclear. The germline V gene encodes CDR1 SGDLS and CDR2 YYNGEE. There are 12 residues in the CDR3. With 3 bases removed from V and 12 bases from J, the gap between germline ends came to 12 bases. In DNA form, the CDR3 reads TGTGCCAGCAGCGATTACAGCGGGGAACTGTTTTTT. It translates to CASSDYSGELFF.